What follows are 21 T cell receptor beta chains derived from one specimen sequenced in a study of cytomegalovirus exposure and HLA in healthy donors. PCR was performed using 60 Vbeta and 13 Jbeta primers. Data came from immunoSEQ multiplex PCR; TCRdb stores just in-frame clones and leaves some out. The sample has about 200,000 clones; around 82% are singletons. The sample taken for sequencing was PBMCs. Source of these receptors: a woman between 25 and 40 years old in good health and CMV-seropositive.

The genes are TRBV27 and TRBJ1-3; possible D gene TRBD1, 5 bases. The germline gives CDR1 MNHEY, CDR2 SMNVEV (reference sequence). V was shortened by 6 bases and J by 0 bases, with 6 bases between the two germline ends. This CDR3 has 13 residues. CDR3 sequence (DNA): TGTGCCAGCAGACAGGCCTCTGGAAACACCATATATTTT. Translating it yields CASRQASGNTIYF.

The V call is TRBV6-5, the J call TRBJ1-1, with a tentative D call TRBD1 (5 bases). The CDR3 has 14 amino acids. Per the germline V gene, CDR1 is MNHEY and CDR2 is SVGAGI. Trimming stripped 0 bases from V and 6 bases from J, with 11 bases between. CDR3 sequence reads: CASSYSKQGAEAFF. As DNA, the CDR3 is TGTGCCAGCAGTTACTCGAAGCAGGGCGCTGAAGCTTTCTTT.

CDR3 DNA sequence: TGCGCCAGCAGCCAAGGAATTGTAGGCCGTTCTCTGAGAGGCACCATATATTTT. Encoded protein: CASSQGIVGRSLRGTIYF. The rearrangement joins TRBV4-1 to TRBJ1-3; D unresolved. From germline, CDR1 is MGHRA and CDR2 YSYEKL. There are 18 residues in the CDR3. The V end lost 1 base, the J end lost 9 bases, and 25 bases lay between the germline ends.

This chain uses TRBV6-1 with TRBJ1-1; D is perhaps TRBD1 (6 bases). CDR1 and CDR2 (germline): MNHNS, SASEGT. CDR3 length: 15 residues. Trimming pared 1 base from V and 0 bases from J, leaving 9 bases between. Here the CDR3 reads CASSEGTDMNTEAFF. In nucleotides, the CDR3 is TGTGCCAGCAGTGAAGGGACAGACATGAACACTGAAGCTTTCTTT.

The gene calls are TRBV5-1 and TRBJ1-3; the D is unclear. Germline V gene data show CDR1 as SGHRS and CDR2 as YFSETQ. V was trimmed by 5 bases and J by 0 bases, leaving 6 bases between them. CDR3 length: 13 residues. The CDR3 DNA is TGCGCCAGCAGGAGAGCCTCTGGAAACACCATATATTTT. It is translated as CASRRASGNTIYF.

The J gene is TRBJ2-3, the V gene TRBV2, with 7 bases that match TRBD2. This CDR3 has 12 amino acids. V was pared by 6 bases and J by 10 bases, with 7 bases of the junction left unmatched. The V gene's germline CDR1 is SNHLY and CDR2 FYNNEI. The CDR3 DNA is TGTGCCAGCAGCAAGACTAGCTTGGCGCAGTATTTT. Amino acid sequence: CASSKTSLAQYF.

The CDR3 nucleotides read TGCGCCAGCAAATTAGCTAGCGGTACCTACGAGCAGTACTTC. This gives the protein CASKLASGTYEQYF. The rearrangement uses TRBV5-1 and TRBJ2-7; TRBD2 aligns across 7 bases. CDR1 and CDR2 (germline): SGHRS, YFSETQ. The CDR3 spans 14 residues. The trim removed 6 bases at V and 2 bases at J, leaving 8 bases unmatched.

This chain links TRBV2 with TRBJ2-1; D gene ambiguous. This CDR3 region has 15 residues. V shed 2 bases and J shed 2 bases, with 10 bases lying between them. The germline V gene encodes CDR1 SNHLY and CDR2 FYNNEI. The CDR3 protein is CASSEQVPAYNEQFF. The CDR3 DNA reads as TGTGCCAGCAGTGAACAGGTCCCAGCCTACAATGAGCAGTTCTTC.

This clone has a handful of counts. The chain couples TRBV27 to TRBJ2-5; 8 bases line up with TRBD1. The junction had 10 bases not matched to a gene; V was cut back by 5 bases and J by 5 bases. Germline V gives CDR1 MNHEY, CDR2 SMNVEV (reference sequence). The CDR3 runs to 15 residues. The CDR3 DNA follows: TGTGCCAGCAGTCCCACAGGGGGATGGCTTGAGACCCAGTACTTC. The encoded protein is CASSPTGGWLETQYF.

V usage is TRBV29-1 and J usage is TRBJ2-5; maybe TRBD1 (6 bases). The length of the CDR3 is 12 residues. V lost 5 bases and J 2 bases, leaving 9 bases between the germline ends. Germline lookup yields CDR1 SQVTM and CDR2 ANQGSEA. The CDR3 region is CSVRDRQETQYF. In nucleotides, the CDR3 is TGCAGCGTTAGAGACAGGCAAGAGACCCAGTACTTC.

The chain has TRBV29-1 and TRBJ2-5, with 7 bases that match TRBD1. The V gene's germline CDR1 is SQVTM and CDR2 ANQGSEA. V trimming: 4 bases; J trimming: 9 bases; junction bases outside the gene matches: 8. The CDR3 is made up of 12 amino acids. This CDR3 is CSVVTSQGAQYF. The CDR3 nucleotides are TGCAGCGTTGTCACCTCCCAGGGGGCCCAGTACTTC.

The chain uses TRBV6-6 and TRBJ1-5; D not resolved. The CDR3 runs 14 residues. Trimming stripped 2 bases from V and 3 bases from J, with 8 bases between. Germline values: CDR1 MNHNY, CDR2 SVGAGI (reference sequence). The CDR3 bases are TGTGCCAGCAGTTACCCCGGGATCAATCAGCCCCAGCATTTT. As protein: CASSYPGINQPQHF.

The V call is TRBV19, the J call TRBJ2-1; 13 bases match TRBD2. Germline V gene lookup returns CDR1 LNHDA and CDR2 SQIVND (reference sequence). This CDR3 is 15 amino acids long. Trimming at V came to 5 bases and at J to 7 bases, leaving 5 bases not matched to a gene. The DNA for the CDR3 is TGTGCCAGTAGTTTCGGGACTAGCGGGATTAATGAGCAGTTCTTC. Translated, it gives CASSFGTSGINEQFF.

This clone was seen a handful of times. The rearrangement uses TRBV5-6 and TRBJ1-1, with D maybe TRBD1 (5 bases). The length of the CDR3 is 12 residues. Trimming took 6 bases from V and 5 from J, leaving 11 bases between them. CDR1 is SGHDT, CDR2 YYEEEE, per germline. CDR3 in amino acids: CASNRGYTEAFF. CDR3 in DNA: TGTGCCAGCAACCGGGGGTATACTGAAGCTTTCTTT.

The count of this clone is one. The chain is built from TRBV4-2 and TRBJ1-5; TRBD1 aligns across 8 bases. Germline CDR1 is LGHNA and CDR2 is YNFKEQ. V dropped 0 bases and J dropped 2; count of bases not matched to a gene: 9. The CDR3 covers 18 residues. The CDR3 loop reads CASSQDGILDRGNQPQHF. CDR3 nucleotides: TGTGCCAGCAGCCAAGACGGGATCCTGGACAGGGGCAATCAGCCCCAGCATTTT.

This clone came up a few times. V usage is TRBV6-1 and J usage is TRBJ1-5; 7 bases line up with TRBD1. The CDR3 extends over 15 amino acids. Trimming removed 6 bases from V and 1 base from J; junction bases left unmatched: 6. Per the germline V gene, CDR1 is MNHNS and CDR2 is SASEGT. The CDR3: CASSRMTGSNQPQHF. CDR3 DNA sequence: TGTGCCAGCAGCCGAATGACAGGGAGCAATCAGCCCCAGCATTTT.

This clone was seen more than once but under ten times. The CDR3 nucleotides are TGTGCCAGCAGTTTCCTCAGAGAGGGCTCTTCTGGGGCCAACGTCCTGACTTTC. Protein: CASSFLREGSSGANVLTF. V usage is TRBV28 and J usage is TRBJ2-6, with D perhaps TRBD2 (5 bases). Trimming pared 3 bases from V and 1 base from J, leaving 16 bases between. The CDR3 runs to 18 residues. CDR1 and CDR2 from the germline V gene are MDHEN and SYDVKM.

The J gene is TRBJ2-1, the V gene TRBV7-2; D remains unclear. This CDR3 contains 15 residues. V lost 1 base, J lost 9 bases, and 16 bases lay in between. Germline V lookup: CDR1 SGHTA, CDR2 FQGNSA. Here the CDR3 reads CASSLEGTRIAEQFF. The CDR3 region has the DNA TGTGCCAGCAGCTTAGAAGGCACCCGGATAGCTGAGCAGTTCTTC. The variable domain in full, with the rest retrieved from reference TRBV7-2 and TRBJ2-1, is GAGVSQSPSNKVTEKGKDVELRCDPISGHTALYWYRQSLGQGLEFLIYFQGNSAPDKSGLPSDRFSAERTGGSVSTLTIQRTQQEDSAVYLCASSLEGTRIAEQFFGPGTRLTVL.

This chain joins TRBV7-8 and TRBJ1-6; perhaps TRBD1 as D (6 bases). CDR1 SGHVS and CDR2 FQNEAQ come from the germline V gene. The germline V and J ends were trimmed by 3 bases and 9 bases, with 21 bases remaining between them. This CDR3 is built from 17 residues. CDR3 DNA sequence: TGTGCCAGCAGCTTTTTCCCCGTACAGGGTAGAAGTTCACCCCTCCACTTT. This codes for CASSFFPVQGRSSPLHF.

The rearrangement uses TRBV27 and TRBJ2-3, with D possibly matching TRBD2 (7 bases). Germline loops: CDR1 MNHEY, CDR2 SMNVEV (reference sequence). V lost 3 bases, J lost 12 bases, and 16 bases lay in between. This CDR3 region has 13 residues. The CDR3 here is CASSFEAGQDQYF. CDR3 sequence (DNA): TGTGCCAGCAGTTTTGAAGCGGGACAAGACCAGTATTTT.

The chain carries TRBV6-5 and TRBJ2-7; D is uncertain. The CDR3 contains 12 residues. The V gene lost 4 bases and the J gene lost 1 base, with 5 bases spanning the gap. Germline V gene data show CDR1 as MNHEY and CDR2 as SVGAGI. The CDR3 region has the DNA TGTGCCAGCAGTTCCGGGTCCTACGAGCAGTACTTC. Its translation: CASSSGSYEQYF.